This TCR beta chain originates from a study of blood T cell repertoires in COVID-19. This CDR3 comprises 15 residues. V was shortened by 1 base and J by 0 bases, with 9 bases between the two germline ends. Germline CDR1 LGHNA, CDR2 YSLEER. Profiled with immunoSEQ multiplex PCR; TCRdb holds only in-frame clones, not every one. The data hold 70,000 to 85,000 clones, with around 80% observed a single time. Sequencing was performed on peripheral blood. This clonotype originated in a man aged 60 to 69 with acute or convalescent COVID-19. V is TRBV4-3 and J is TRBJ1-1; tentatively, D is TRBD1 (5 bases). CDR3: CASSQGTIMNTEAFF. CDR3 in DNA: TGCGCCAGCAGCCAAGGGACAATAATGAACACTGAAGCTTTCTTT.